The clone carrying this TCR beta chain appeared a few times. The target antigen is unknown. The sample originates from a study of T-cell memory formation after mild COVID-19. Overall study: Among the donors, TCR clusters were largely specific to each donor.

Study-wide findings and caveats: Whereas later expanders leaned CD4+, clones contracting day 15 to 85 showed a balanced CD4/CD8 makeup.

Researchers used 5'RACE with constant-segment primers to make TCR alpha and TCR beta cDNA libraries that carry sample barcodes and UMIs. In TCRdb, the 5' RACE reads were re-called with MiXCR into one record per CDR3 protein. The sample yields about 470,000 distinct CDR3 sequences, approximately 18% seen once. This CDR3 is 15 amino acids long. Germline CDR1 reads MDHEN; CDR2 reads SYDVKM. Trimming cost V 5 bases and J 6 bases; bases outside gene matches: 10. This chain joins TRBV28 and TRBJ1-2, with TRBD1 matching over 9 bases. Sequencing used PBMCs or a T cell subset sorted from them (not recorded which). The source is an adult woman who had mild COVID-19 (a few samples of this study predate the infection). Cell type and time point are not known. CDR3 loop: CASSGGEGTGHGYTF. Here the CDR3 DNA reads TGTGCCAGCAGTGGGGGTGAAGGGACAGGGCATGGCTACACCTTC.